The source of this T cell receptor (beta chain) is a study of blood T cell repertoires in COVID-19. Clones were read by immunoSEQ multiplex PCR, and TCRdb kept only the in-frame ones, dropping some. Among about 170,000 clones listed, around 78% were seen once. CDR3 length: 12 residues. The V end lost 6 bases, the J end lost 7 bases, and 12 bases lay between the germline ends. From germline, CDR1 is MNHEY and CDR2 SVGAGI. Sequencing was performed on PBMCs or T cells enriched from blood (not recorded which). This clonotype originated in a woman aged 45-60 years who had recovered from COVID-19. The rearrangement joins TRBV6-5 to TRBJ1-1; D perhaps matches TRBD1 (5 bases). The CDR3 reads CASRKGQGEAFF. The CDR3 nucleotides are TGTGCCAGCAGAAAAGGTCAGGGTGAAGCTTTCTTT.